The next 26 T cell receptor beta chains were all read from a single sample in a study of OX40 agonist ivuxolimab in advanced cancers. Measured with immunoSEQ multiplex PCR; TCRdb has only the in-frame clones, and not every one. The sample includes about 73,000 clones, 80% to 95% seen only once; the top ten take 0.45% to 0.55%. The source material was CD4+ or CD8+ T cells sorted from blood, sampled in a trial of the OX40 agonist ivuxolimab. Receptor source: an adult with an advanced solid tumor such as melanoma, head and neck, liver or kidney cancer.

The genes are TRBV18 and TRBJ1-5; D is possibly TRBD1 (5 bases). There are 16 residues in the CDR3. V was trimmed by 0 bases and J by 3 bases, leaving 12 bases between them. From germline, CDR1 is KGHSH and CDR2 LQKENI. CDR3 bases: TGTGCCAGCTCACCACCTACGCAGGGACTCAATCAGCCCCAGCATTTT. Translation gives CASSPPTQGLNQPQHF.

J is TRBJ2-3 and V is TRBV5-1; 11 bases line up with TRBD2. The ends lost 7 bases at V and 4 bases at J; junction bases unmatched: 8. CDR3 length: 15 amino acids. CDR1 is SGHRS, CDR2 YFSETQ, per germline. The CDR3 region is CASGPLAGEADTQYF. CDR3 nucleotides: TGCGCCAGCGGACCACTAGCGGGAGAGGCAGATACGCAGTATTTT.

The V and J genes are TRBV5-1 and TRBJ2-7, with D maybe TRBD1 (6 bases). Trimming pared 2 bases from V and 2 bases from J, leaving 11 bases between. Germline CDR1 reads SGHRS; CDR2 reads YFSETQ. The CDR3 contains 14 residues. The DNA for the CDR3 is TGCGCCAGCAGCTTTTCAGGGGTGCCCTACGAGCAGTACTTC. Its protein product is CASSFSGVPYEQYF.

This clone was counted a single time. CDR3 nucleotides: TGTGCCTGGAGACATGGCTTCGCCCAAATTAATTACGAGCAGTACTTC. Protein sequence: CAWRHGFAQINYEQYF. The chain couples TRBV30 to TRBJ2-5, with D unclear. The last part of the DNA fits TRBJ2-7 better; the J call may be wrong. The CDR3 spans 16 residues. Per germline, CDR1 GTSNPN and CDR2 SVGIG (reference sequence).

This rearrangement joins TRBV7-2 to TRBJ2-3; D is possibly TRBD1 (5 bases). V was cut by 5 bases and J by 6 bases, with 9 bases left in between. Germline V gives CDR1 SGHTA, CDR2 FQGNSA. This CDR3 has 12 amino acids. CDR3 nucleotide sequence: TGTGCCAGCAGCCCCCAGGGCGATACGCAGTATTTT. The encoded protein is CASSPQGDTQYF.

This clone appeared a few times. The chain employs TRBV6-5 and TRBJ2-1; the D is unclear. The CDR3 has 13 residues. V lost 4 bases to trimming and J lost 5 bases, with 9 bases between them. Germline CDR1 is MNHEY and CDR2 is SVGAGI. This chain's CDR3 is CASSSPPNNEQFF. The CDR3 coding sequence is TGTGCCAGCAGTTCCCCGCCCAACAATGAGCAGTTCTTC.

This chain joins TRBV5-1 and TRBJ2-2, with D perhaps being TRBD1 or TRBD2 (5 bases each). The CDR3 loop spans 18 amino acids. The V and J ends lost 0 bases and 2 bases respectively, with 17 bases between them. Germline assignment: CDR1 SGHRS and CDR2 YFSETQ. The CDR3 protein is CASSLEPPGPTNTGELFF. In DNA form, the CDR3 reads TGCGCCAGCAGCTTGGAACCTCCGGGACCGACCAACACCGGGGAGCTGTTTTTT.

The chain joins TRBV5-1 to TRBJ2-1; no definite D call. This CDR3 is built from 13 residues. V lost 1 base and J lost 6, with 8 bases in between. Looked up from germline, CDR1 is SGHRS and CDR2 is YFSETQ. CDR3 coding DNA: TGCGCCAGCAGCTTGCTCACCTCCAATGAGCAGTTCTTC. Its translation: CASSLLTSNEQFF.

DNA of the CDR3: TGTGCCAGCAGCTTGGAAGTGAACACTGAAGCTTTCTTT. Translation: CASSLEVNTEAFF. V and J are TRBV5-4 and TRBJ1-1; no firm D call. Germline V CDR1 and CDR2: SGHNT, YYREEE (reference sequence). This CDR3 region has 13 residues. Trimming shortened V by 0 bases and J by 0 bases, and 3 bases separated the two germline ends.

This chain links TRBV7-3 with TRBJ2-1; 7 bases match TRBD2. CDR1 and CDR2 (germline): SGHTA, FQGTGA. This CDR3 is 16 amino acids long. The J segment lost 5 bases and the V segment lost 4 bases, leaving 11 bases of the junction unmatched. The CDR3 DNA is TGTGCCAGCAGCTCGGAGGGGCGGGAGCCCCACAATGAGCAGTTCTTC. It yields the protein CASSSEGREPHNEQFF. The full variable domain, completed using reference TRBV7-3 and TRBJ2-1, is GAGVSQTPSNKVTEKGKYVELRCDPISGHTALYWYRQSLGQGPEFLIYFQGTGAADDSGLPNDRFFAVRPEGSVSTLKIQRTERGDSAVYLCASSSEGREPHNEQFFGPGTRLTVL.

The chain employs TRBV7-2 and TRBJ2-7; the D is unclear. The germline CDR1 and CDR2 sequences are SGHTA and FQGNSA. Trimming stripped 0 bases from V and 0 bases from J, with 9 bases between. The CDR3 consists of 15 residues. The CDR3 here is CASSLASTSSYEQYF. In nucleotides, the CDR3 is TGTGCCAGCAGCTTAGCCAGCACCAGCTCCTACGAGCAGTACTTC.

This chain links TRBV5-6 with TRBJ1-6; D is undetermined. The V and J ends lost 0 bases and 0 bases respectively, with 7 bases between them. The length of the CDR3 is 16 residues. Germline V gives CDR1 SGHDT, CDR2 YYEEEE. The CDR3 nucleotides read TGTGCCAGCAGCTTGGTCCAGGACTCCTATAATTCACCCCTCCACTTT. Protein sequence: CASSLVQDSYNSPLHF.

This clone is a singleton in its sample. CDR3 amino acids: CASTPNTYPSSYNEQFF. The CDR3 DNA follows: TGCGCCAGCACGCCGAACACATACCCAAGCTCCTACAATGAGCAGTTCTTC. The chain combines TRBV5-1 with TRBJ2-1, with D unclear. Trimming pared 6 bases from V and 0 bases from J, leaving 19 bases between. The CDR3 has 17 residues. Germline values: CDR1 SGHRS, CDR2 YFSETQ.

The chain uses TRBV12-5 and TRBJ2-2, with 8 bases that match TRBD2. The CDR3 contains 16 residues. With V trimmed by 2 bases and J by 5 bases, 7 bases remained unmatched. Per the germline V gene, CDR1 is LGHNT and CDR2 is FRNRAP. CDR3 in amino acids: CASGLRSGRRTGELFF. CDR3 DNA: TGTGCTAGTGGTTTGAGGAGCGGGAGAAGAACCGGGGAGCTGTTTTTT.

The V call is TRBV15, the J call TRBJ2-1; D is unclear. Germline lookup yields CDR1 LNHNV and CDR2 YYDKDF (reference sequence). Trimming pared 1 base from V and 7 bases from J, leaving 11 bases between. The CDR3 has 14 residues. The CDR3 DNA follows: TGTGCCACCAGCAGAGTCGCGTCCAGAAATGAGCAGTTCTTC. As protein: CATSRVASRNEQFF.

This sequence joins TRBV29-1 and TRBJ2-3, with D unclear. The CDR3 totals 12 residues. Deletions cut 6 bases from V and 2 bases from J, with 9 bases between. The germline gives CDR1 SQVTM, CDR2 ANQGSEA. The CDR3 reads CSVQGDTDTQYF. DNA for the CDR3: TGCAGCGTACAAGGAGACACAGATACGCAGTATTTT.

The CDR3 DNA reads TGCGCCAGCAGCCATGGTAGGCTAGCTGGGAATGAGCAGTTCTTC. It encodes CASSHGRLAGNEQFF. This chain links TRBV5-1 with TRBJ2-1, with D possibly matching TRBD2 (5 bases). Germline V lookup: CDR1 SGHRS, CDR2 YFSETQ. The CDR3 runs to 15 residues. Trimming took off 4 bases at V and 7 bases at J, with 18 bases between the two ends.

The chain recombines TRBV2 with TRBJ2-7; D tentatively reads TRBD1 or TRBD2 (5 bases each). The V and J ends lost 8 bases and 2 bases respectively, with 16 bases between them. The CDR3 consists of 14 residues. Germline CDR1 SNHLY, CDR2 FYNNEI. CDR3 region: CASGRDGPAYEQYF. Here the CDR3 DNA reads TGTGCCAGCGGTCGGGACGGCCCGGCCTACGAGCAGTACTTC.

The CDR3 loop reads CASSPGYGGEGYTF. CDR3 sequence (DNA): TGTGCCAGCTCACCCGGTTATGGGGGTGAGGGCTACACCTTC. The J gene is TRBJ1-2, the V gene TRBV18; tentatively, D is TRBD1 (5 bases). The CDR3 has 14 amino acids. V dropped 3 bases and J dropped 8 bases, with 16 bases sitting between them. Germline CDR1 reads KGHSH; CDR2 reads LQKENI.

This chain's CDR3 is CASSLGSTSTDTQYF. CDR3 coding DNA: TGCGCCAGCAGCTTGGGGTCTACTAGCACAGATACGCAGTATTTT. The rearrangement joins TRBV5-1 to TRBJ2-3, with D uncertain. V was cut by 0 bases and J by 0 bases, with 8 bases left in between. The CDR3 runs 15 residues. Germline CDR1 reads SGHRS; CDR2 reads YFSETQ.

This rearrangement joins TRBV5-6 to TRBJ2-1; 9 positions match TRBD2. Trimming cost V 2 bases and J 4 bases; bases outside gene matches: 4. CDR1 and CDR2 from the germline V gene are SGHDT and YYEEEE. This CDR3 contains 15 residues. Written as DNA, the CDR3 is TGTGCCAGCAGCTTCGGGCTAGCGGGGTACAATGAGCAGTTCTTC. Translating gives CASSFGLAGYNEQFF.

The chain employs TRBV7-2 and TRBJ2-2; perhaps TRBD2 as D (6 bases). This CDR3 contains 15 residues. Germline-derived CDR1 and CDR2 are SGHTA and FQGNSA. Trimming took 4 bases from V and 1 from J, leaving 10 bases between them. The CDR3 DNA follows: TGTGCCAGCAGCTCCCTGGGGGGGAACACCGGGGAGCTGTTTTTT. Its translation is CASSSLGGNTGELFF.

V is TRBV5-6 and J is TRBJ2-3; D is possibly TRBD1 or TRBD2 (5 bases each). V was trimmed by 0 bases and J by 9 bases, leaving 23 bases between them. This CDR3 has 17 residues. Germline V CDR1 and CDR2: SGHDT, YYEEEE. This CDR3 is CASSLGRTRSGRFTQYF. CDR3 nucleotides: TGTGCCAGCAGCTTGGGAAGGACACGGAGCGGTCGCTTCACGCAGTATTTT.

This clone was seen a single time. The chain combines TRBV4-3 with TRBJ2-1, with D possibly being TRBD2 (6 bases). Trimming cost V 2 bases and J 10 bases, with 18 bases left between them. Germline assignment: CDR1 LGHNA and CDR2 YSLEER. This CDR3 comprises 15 residues. DNA for the CDR3: TGCGCCAGCAGCCAAATTGCCCGACTAGAATCCGAGCAGTTCTTC. Translating it yields CASSQIARLESEQFF.

The chain couples TRBV7-2 to TRBJ2-7; 7 bases map to TRBD2. The CDR3 has 14 residues. Per the germline V gene, CDR1 is SGHTA and CDR2 is FQGNSA. J gave up 3 bases and V 5 bases, and 7 bases lay outside the gene matches. In DNA form, the CDR3 reads TGTGCCAGCAGCCTCAGCGGGAACCACTACGAGCAGTACTTC. Its translation is CASSLSGNHYEQYF.

This clone was seen once. The chain is built from TRBV18 and TRBJ2-4; D is unclear. This CDR3 has 16 residues. V was cut by 5 bases and J by 5 bases, with 19 bases left in between. Germline CDR1 is KGHSH and CDR2 is LQKENI. The CDR3 protein is CASSSPILVAENIQYF. The CDR3 DNA reads TGTGCCAGCTCAAGTCCGATTCTGGTGGCCGAAAACATTCAGTACTTC.